These T cell receptor beta chains were read from a single sample in a study of early T cells in non-severe SARS-CoV-2 infection. TCRdb fed the 5' RACE reads into MiXCR, producing one record per CDR3 protein. Of 40,000 or so distinct CDR3 sequences in the sample, almost 5.5% were seen once. The specimen was whole blood, collected at baseline. All receptors derive from an adult who was a healthcare worker with PCR-confirmed SARS-CoV-2 infection or an uninfected control (not recorded which). Both conserved end residues are part of each CDR3. The D gene is left open where the match is weak. Size is omitted from some rows. Given values are once, few, many or a class for expanded clones.

D: -
J: TRBJ1-4
V: TRBV18
size: -
DNA: TGTGCCAGCTCACCAACTAATGAAAAACTGTTTTTT
CDR3: CASSPTNEKLFF

D: -
J: TRBJ2-5
V: TRBV20-1
size: many
DNA: TGCAGTGCCCGAGCCCCGATCAGGAATACCGAGACCCAGTACTTC
CDR3: CSARAPIRNTETQYF

D: -
J: TRBJ2-7
V: TRBV10-1
size: few
DNA: TGCGCCAGCAGTCGAAATTCGGGCTACGAGCAGTACTTC
CDR3: CASSRNSGYEQYF

D: -
J: TRBJ1-5
V: TRBV20-1
size: many
DNA: TGCAGTGCTAGAGGAGGCCGCTATACCTGGTGGGGGGGCAATCAGCCCCAGCATTTT
CDR3: CSARGGRYTWWGGNQPQHF

D: TRBD2
J: TRBJ2-1
V: TRBV20-1
size: many
DNA: TGCAGTGCTACCCCGTGGAGCGGGAGATACAATGAGCAGTTCTTC
CDR3: CSATPWSGRYNEQFF

D: -
J: TRBJ1-6
V: TRBV4-3
size: many
DNA: TGCGCCAGCAGCCAAGCCCACGGGGGGAGGGAGAGTTCACCCCTCCACTTT
CDR3: CASSQAHGGRESSPLHF

D: TRBD1
J: TRBJ1-6
V: TRBV6-6
size: many
DNA: TGTGCCAGCAGCTCCGGGACAGGGACTTCACCCCTCCACTTT
CDR3: CASSSGTGTSPLHF

D: TRBD1
J: TRBJ1-6
V: TRBV20-1
size: many
DNA: TGCAGTGCGTCGTCGGGGGACAGGACTGAAAATTCACCCCTCCACTTT
CDR3: CSASSGDRTENSPLHF

D: TRBD2
J: TRBJ2-3
V: TRBV19
size: -
DNA: TGTGCCAGTAGTCCGGGGACTAGCGGGAGGACAGATACGCAGTATTTT
CDR3: CASSPGTSGRTDTQYF

D: -
J: TRBJ2-3
V: TRBV30
size: many
DNA: TGTGCCTGGGGTCCTTTTGATACGCAGTATTTT
CDR3: CAWGPFDTQYF

D: -
J: TRBJ1-1
V: TRBV13
size: many
DNA: TGTGCCAGCAGCTCCTACGGCCTTGGTGCAGTGAACACTGAAGCTTTCTTT
CDR3: CASSSYGLGAVNTEAFF

D: -
J: TRBJ1-1
V: TRBV4-1
size: few
DNA: TGCGCCAGCAGCCAAGTTGGTAGGAGTAAGAACACTGAAGCTTTCTTT
CDR3: CASSQVGRSKNTEAFF

D: TRBD1
J: TRBJ1-6
V: TRBV12-3/TRBV12-4
size: many
DNA: TGTGCCAGCAGTTTAGTCCCGGGACAGTTCCACTTT
CDR3: CASSLVPGQFHF

D: -
J: TRBJ1-1
V: TRBV18
size: -
DNA: TGTGCCAGCTCACCAGGGGATTGGGTGAACACTGAAGCTTTCTTT
CDR3: CASSPGDWVNTEAFF

D: TRBD1
J: TRBJ1-3
V: TRBV20-1
size: many
DNA: TGCAGTGCTCCTATGGACAGGGAGCAAGACACCATATATTTT
CDR3: CSAPMDREQDTIYF

D: -
J: TRBJ1-4
V: TRBV28
size: many
DNA: TGTGCCAGCAGTTTGTCGGGGGTACGTCGGGAAAAACTGTTTTTT
CDR3: CASSLSGVRREKLFF

D: TRBD1
J: TRBJ1-2
V: TRBV29-1
size: many
DNA: TGCAGCGTTGAAAGATCAGTGGGGACAGGACGCTATGGCTACACCTTC
CDR3: CSVERSVGTGRYGYTF

D: TRBD1
J: TRBJ1-2
V: TRBV20-1
size: many
DNA: TGCAGTGCTAGAGACGAGACAGGGGAGTCGGTGGGCTACACCTTC
CDR3: CSARDETGESVGYTF

D: -
J: TRBJ1-5
V: TRBV25-1
size: many
DNA: TGTGCCAGCAGTGAGACAGGTAGCAATCAGCCCCAGCATTTT
CDR3: CASSETGSNQPQHF

D: TRBD2
J: TRBJ2-1
V: TRBV19
size: many
DNA: TGTGCCAGTAGTATGGGGACCTCCGGGACTAGAAACAATGAGCAGTTCTTC
CDR3: CASSMGTSGTRNNEQFF

D: TRBD2
J: TRBJ2-5
V: TRBV11-2
size: many
DNA: TGTGCCAGCAGCTTGGGGACTAGCGGGATGGAGACCCAGTACTTC
CDR3: CASSLGTSGMETQYF

D: -
J: TRBJ2-3
V: TRBV5-4
size: many
DNA: TGTGCCAGCAGCTTGGATGGGATGAGCACAGATACGCAGTATTTT
CDR3: CASSLDGMSTDTQYF

D: TRBD2
J: TRBJ2-1
V: TRBV9
size: many
DNA: TGTGCCAGCAGCGTAGTTAGTAGCGGGACCGCCTACAATGAGCAGTTCTTC
CDR3: CASSVVSSGTAYNEQFF

D: -
J: TRBJ2-7
V: TRBV28
size: many
DNA: TGTGCCGGGTCACAGGGCTTCTCCTACGAGCAGTACTTC
CDR3: CAGSQGFSYEQYF

D: TRBD1
J: TRBJ2-1
V: TRBV11-2
size: many
DNA: TGTGCCAGCAGCTTCGGCGGGACAGGGGAGGGTGAGCAGTTCTTC
CDR3: CASSFGGTGEGEQFF

D: -
J: TRBJ1-5
V: TRBV27
size: many
DNA: TGTGCCAGCGACCTCTTAATTCAGCCCCAGCATTTT
CDR3: CASDLLIQPQHF

D: TRBD1
J: TRBJ1-1
V: TRBV29-1
size: -
DNA: TGCAGCGTTGGGACAGGGGTGAACACTGAAGCTTTCTTT
CDR3: CSVGTGVNTEAFF

D: -
J: TRBJ1-1
V: TRBV28
size: few
DNA: TGTGCCAGCAGTGACACTGAAGCTTTCTTT
CDR3: CASSDTEAFF

D: TRBD1
J: TRBJ1-6
V: TRBV27
size: many
DNA: TGTGCCAGCAGTTCGGCAGGGGGAAATAATTCACCCCTCCACTTT
CDR3: CASSSAGGNNSPLHF

D: -
J: TRBJ2-5
V: TRBV6-6
size: few
DNA: TGTGCCAGCAGTTACTCTTCAGAGACCCAGTACTTC
CDR3: CASSYSSETQYF

D: -
J: TRBJ2-1
V: TRBV13
size: few
DNA: TGTGCCAGCAGCCCCGGACAGCCCAACTTTTTCAATGAGCAGTTCTTC
CDR3: CASSPGQPNFFNEQFF

D: -
J: TRBJ2-7
V: TRBV19
size: few
DNA: TGTGCCAGTAGTCTCGGACAGCTAGGACATAACGAGCAGTACTTC
CDR3: CASSLGQLGHNEQYF

D: TRBD2
J: TRBJ2-1
V: TRBV24-1
size: -
DNA: TGTGCCACCAGTGATTTTGCACTAGCGGGTTCCAATGAGCAGTTCTTC
CDR3: CATSDFALAGSNEQFF

D: -
J: TRBJ2-7
V: TRBV6-2/TRBV6-3
size: many
DNA: TGTGCCAGCAGTGACACGACAGTCTCAAGGCAGTACTTC
CDR3: CASSDTTVSRQYF

D: -
J: TRBJ2-3
V: TRBV6-6
size: many
DNA: TGTGCCAGCAGTTACCGGTTAGCGGAGTGGAGCGCAGATACGCAGTATTTT
CDR3: CASSYRLAEWSADTQYF

D: -
J: TRBJ2-7
V: TRBV20-1
size: many
DNA: TGCAGTGCTAGAGATGGGGCAGGGATGGGTGAGCAGTACTTC
CDR3: CSARDGAGMGEQYF

D: TRBD1
J: TRBJ2-4
V: TRBV28
size: few
DNA: TGTGCCAGCAGTTTTCCCTCTACCGGGACGGAGGACAGGCACATTCAGTACTTC
CDR3: CASSFPSTGTEDRHIQYF

D: -
J: TRBJ2-1
V: TRBV11-2
size: many
DNA: TGTGCCAGCAGCTTGGCATCTCCCGGGTGGCAGTTCTTC
CDR3: CASSLASPGWQFF

D: -
J: TRBJ1-4
V: TRBV11-2
size: -
DNA: TGTGCCAGCAGCTCCCCCCTAGGAAAACTGTTTTTT
CDR3: CASSSPLGKLFF